These T cell receptor beta chains were read from a single sample in a study of T-cell reconstitution after alpha-beta-depleted transplantation in children. MiXCR, applied by TCRdb to the PCR reads, yields one record per CDR3 protein. The profile shows about 98,000 distinct CDR3 sequences, around a quarter of them singletons. Material: PBMCs, obtained before TCRalphabeta/CD19-depleted stem cell transplant. The source is a boy aged 2 to 10 with acute lymphoblastic leukemia, due to receive a stem cell transplant. The CDR3 runs from the conserved cysteine through the conserved F or W. The order of the fields is clone size, J gene, D gene, V gene, CDR3 length, CDR3 DNA, CDR3 protein. A D gene is named only where the DNA matches it firmly. Not all rows give a size; the values are once, few, many and, for expanded clones, a class.

>-|TRBJ2-7|-|TRBV29-1|13
TGCAGCGTTTACGGACTGACCTCCTACGAGCAGTACTTC
CSVYGLTSYEQYF
>-|TRBJ2-3|TRBD2|TRBV28|17
TGTGCCAGCAGCACCGGGGCGGAGGGAGGGAGCACAGATACGCAGTATTTT
CASSTGAEGGSTDTQYF
>-|TRBJ1-4|TRBD1|TRBV18|16
TGTGCCAGCTCAGCCTCTCAGGGGGCAGTTGATGAAAAACTGTTTTTT
CASSASQGAVDEKLFF
>-|TRBJ2-1|-|TRBV30|13
TGTGCCTGGACTGACTATTCCCGCAATGAGCAGTTCTTC
CAWTDYSRNEQFF
>few|TRBJ2-1|-|TRBV5-1|16
TGCGCCAGCAGCTATCTTAGCGGAGGGGCCCTAAATGAGCAGTTCTTC
CASSYLSGGALNEQFF
>few|TRBJ2-1|TRBD2|TRBV28|13
TGTGCCAGCACGCCTAGCGGGTACAATGAGCAGTTCTTC
CASTPSGYNEQFF
>few|TRBJ1-6|TRBD1|TRBV7-6|14
TGTGCCAGCAGCTTAAGGGACAGCGATTCACCCCTCCACTTT
CASSLRDSDSPLHF
>-|TRBJ2-7|TRBD2|TRBV12-3/TRBV12-4|14
TGTGCCAGCAGTTTAGGCGGGAGTTATTACGAGCAGTACTTC
CASSLGGSYYEQYF
>many|TRBJ2-3|TRBD2|TRBV6-4|14
TGTGCCAGCAGCCGGACTAGCGGAGTAGATACGCAGTATTTT
CASSRTSGVDTQYF
>-|TRBJ2-3|-|TRBV29-1|18
TGCAGCGTTATCCGGGGGTCCGGGGGCCCCCAGGGCACAGATACGCAGTATTTT
CSVIRGSGGPQGTDTQYF
>many|TRBJ1-1|-|TRBV5-1|14
TGCGCCAGCAGCCAGATGCGGGAGAACACTGAAGCTTTCTTT
CASSQMRENTEAFF
>-|TRBJ1-2|-|TRBV12-3/TRBV12-4|14
TGTGCCAGCAGTTCATCAGGGGTCGGCTATGGCTACACCTTC
CASSSSGVGYGYTF
>few|TRBJ1-2|TRBD1|TRBV12-3/TRBV12-4|12
TGTGCCAGCAGCCAGACAGGGTTGGGCTACACCTTC
CASSQTGLGYTF
>few|TRBJ2-1|-|TRBV12-3/TRBV12-4|12
TGTGCCAGCAGTTTATGGGAAGGGGAGCAGTTCTTC
CASSLWEGEQFF
>-|TRBJ2-3|-|TRBV11-2|16
TGTGCCAGCAGCTTAGAAGGCGGAGGCCACACAGATACGCAGTATTTT
CASSLEGGGHTDTQYF
>few|TRBJ2-2|-|TRBV29-1|12
TGCAGCGCCCCTGGGAACACCGGGGAGCTGTTTTTT
CSAPGNTGELFF
>-|TRBJ1-5|TRBD1|TRBV24-1|13
TGTGCCACCTCGGACAGGGCCTGGCAGCCCCAGCATTTT
CATSDRAWQPQHF
>many|TRBJ2-7|-|TRBV7-9|14
TGTGCCAGCGGATCATCTAGCCGATCCTACGAGCAGTACTTC
CASGSSSRSYEQYF
>few|TRBJ2-1|-|TRBV7-2|13
TGTGCCAGCAGCTCCCTGGAGGCGGCTGAGCAGTTCTTC
CASSSLEAAEQFF
>few|TRBJ1-1|-|TRBV3-1|14
TGTGCCAGCAGCCAAGCCAGGGCGTCGAGAGAAGCTTTCTTT
CASSQARASREAFF
>few|TRBJ2-1|TRBD2|TRBV12-3/TRBV12-4|15
TGTGCCAGCAGTCCCACTAGCGGAGTTTACAATGAGCAGTTCTTC
CASSPTSGVYNEQFF
>-|TRBJ2-5|TRBD1|TRBV28|14
TGTGCCAGCAGTTGGACAGGGGGGCAGGAGACCCAGTACTTC
CASSWTGGQETQYF
>-|TRBJ1-2|TRBD1|TRBV7-2|15
TGTGCCAGCAGCACAAGACAGGGGACCGCGCGGGGCTACACCTTC
CASSTRQGTARGYTF
>few|TRBJ2-3|TRBD2|TRBV7-2|15
TGTGCCAGCAGCCCCGGACTAGGCTCCACAGATACGCAGTATTTT
CASSPGLGSTDTQYF
>-|TRBJ2-5|-|TRBV5-4|21
TGTGCCAGCAGCTTTGCCATCCCAGACTTAATAGGCCCAAAACTACAAGAGACCCAGTACTTC
CASSFAIPDLIGPKLQETQYF
>-|TRBJ2-7|-|TRBV5-5|16
TGTGCCAGCAGCTCCGGGGGTAGCGGAAACTCCTACGAGCAGTACTTC
CASSSGGSGNSYEQYF
>-|TRBJ2-7|-|TRBV13|16
TGTGCCAGCAGCTCAGCTTGGGGACGGGATGGGGGCGAGCAGTACTTC
CASSSAWGRDGGEQYF
>-|TRBJ2-7|TRBD1|TRBV5-5|14
TGTGCCAGCAGCTTCTCAGGGGGCATCTACGAGCAGTACTTC
CASSFSGGIYEQYF
>-|TRBJ1-5|-|TRBV28|15
TGTGCCAGCAGTTTATCTGGGAATAGCAATCAGCCCCAGCATTTT
CASSLSGNSNQPQHF
>-|TRBJ1-4|-|TRBV20-1|13
TGCAGTGCCCCCCGGAGGGAAATAGAAAAACTGTTTTTT
CSAPRREIEKLFF
>-|TRBJ2-7|-|TRBV5-6|14
TGTGCCAGCAGCTTGTATCGTGCCCTACTAGGGCAGTACTTC
CASSLYRALLGQYF
>few|TRBJ2-5|TRBD2|TRBV28|15
TGTGCCAGCAGTCCTCCAGCGGGAGCTTCGGAGACCCAGTACTTC
CASSPPAGASETQYF
>-|TRBJ1-5|-|TRBV20-1|14
TGCAGTGCTGGGGGGGCTGCCCGCAATCAGCCCCAGCATTTT
CSAGGAARNQPQHF
>-|TRBJ2-7|-|TRBV6-2/TRBV6-3|15
TGTGCCAGCAGTTATGTCGCGGACATCACCTACGAGCAGTACTTC
CASSYVADITYEQYF
>-|TRBJ2-1|TRBD2|TRBV12-3/TRBV12-4|14
TGTGCCAGCAGTTCCGGGACTAGCGGGAATGAGCAGTTCTTC
CASSSGTSGNEQFF
>few|TRBJ1-1|-|TRBV12-3/TRBV12-4|13
TGTGCCAGCACCGACAGATTCCAGGCTGAAGCTTTCTTT
CASTDRFQAEAFF
>few|TRBJ1-2|-|TRBV27|13
TGTGCCAGCAGTCCCCAGACTGACTATGGCTACACCTTC
CASSPQTDYGYTF
>many|TRBJ2-4|-|TRBV20-1|17
TGCAGTGCTAGACTGGCTCTTGGGGGGCCAGGGAAAAACATTCAGTACTTC
CSARLALGGPGKNIQYF
>-|TRBJ2-2|-|TRBV12-3/TRBV12-4|13
TGTGCCAGCAGCCAGTCGGCACCCGGGGAGCTGTTTTTT
CASSQSAPGELFF
>few|TRBJ2-6|-|TRBV7-2|15
TGTGCCAGCAGCTTCTGGGGGTCTGGGGCCAACGTCCTGACTTTC
CASSFWGSGANVLTF
>-|TRBJ2-5|-|TRBV20-1|13
TGCAGTGCTAGAGGGACTTTTAAAGAGACCCAGTACTTC
CSARGTFKETQYF
>few|TRBJ2-5|TRBD2|TRBV7-8|16
TGTGCCAGCAGCCCCCGCGCTGGACTAGCCCAAGAGACCCAGTACTTC
CASSPRAGLAQETQYF
>-|TRBJ2-2|TRBD1|TRBV5-1|15
TGCGCCAGCGGAAAGGACAGGGGGCAATCCGGGGAGCTGTTTTTT
CASGKDRGQSGELFF